These 16 T cell receptor beta chains were sequenced from one sample in a study of a mutant IDH1 vaccine in newly diagnosed glioma. As for time point: week 35, safety follow-up. With topical imiquimod, each dose of the vaccine consisted of 300 ug of mutant IDH1 20-mer peptide. For these receptors, no antigen is known. The repertoire was sequenced with immunoSEQ multiplex PCR; TCRdb's copy has only in-frame clones and lacks some. Of about 54,000 clones in the sample, around 84% are singletons; the top ten hold roughly 4%. Sequenced material: PBMCs, taken from a glioma patient whose treatment included an IDH1 peptide vaccine. These receptors originate from a woman younger than 30 with glioma.

The V call is TRBV4-3, the J call TRBJ1-4, with D possibly TRBD1 on 5 matching bases. V was pared by 4 bases and J by 8 bases, with 14 bases between. Germline V gene sequence: CDR1 LGHNA, CDR2 YSLEER. The CDR3 contains 14 residues. The CDR3 reads CASSLGTTREKLFF. The CDR3 region has the DNA TGCGCCAGCAGCCTAGGGACTACCCGGGAAAAACTGTTTTTT.

The chain employs TRBV30 and TRBJ2-1, with TRBD2 matching 10 bases. CDR3 length: 16 amino acids. After removal of 1 base from V and 9 bases from J, the junction contained 12 bases not matched to a gene. The germline V gene encodes CDR1 GTSNPN and CDR2 SVGIG (reference sequence). Here the CDR3 reads CAWSAPESSGSTEQFF. The CDR3 nucleotides read TGTGCCTGGAGTGCCCCCGAGTCTAGCGGGAGTACTGAGCAGTTCTTC.

The chain has TRBV2 and TRBJ1-5, with D hard to call. Germline values: CDR1 SNHLY, CDR2 FYNNEI. The CDR3 covers 12 residues. V was clipped by 3 bases and J by 5 bases, with 5 bases between them. DNA of the CDR3: TGTGCCAGCAGTGATGGCTATCAGCCCCAGCATTTT. It is translated as CASSDGYQPQHF.

This rearrangement joins TRBV18 to TRBJ2-5; D could derive from TRBD1 or TRBD2 (5 bases each). This CDR3 is 15 amino acids long. The V gene's germline CDR1 is KGHSH and CDR2 LQKENI. Trimming removed 3 bases from V and 5 bases from J, with 16 bases in between. The CDR3 protein is CASSPRTLRGETQYF. The CDR3 DNA reads TGTGCCAGCTCACCCCGGACACTACGAGGGGAGACCCAGTACTTC.

This chain uses TRBV5-1 with TRBJ2-5; the match to TRBD2 covers 8 bases. The J call may be incorrect, as the DNA end agrees better with TRBJ2-7. The CDR3 contains 19 residues. Germline CDR1 and CDR2: SGHRS and YFSETQ. The CDR3 is CASSLSQGRAGGGSYEQYF. DNA for the CDR3: TGCGCCAGCAGCCTTTCCCAGGGTCGCGCGGGAGGCGGTTCCTACGAGCAGTACTTC.

This clone was observed once. The chain joins TRBV19 to TRBJ2-7; no clear D gene. The V gene lost 1 base and the J gene lost 6 bases, with 4 bases spanning the gap. Germline assignment: CDR1 LNHDA and CDR2 SQIVND (reference sequence). The CDR3 runs 11 residues. CDR3 sequence reads: CASSIGGEQYF. The CDR3 region has the DNA TGTGCCAGTAGTATAGGGGGCGAGCAGTACTTC.

The rearrangement links TRBV5-4 to TRBJ2-5, with D perhaps matching TRBD2 (6 bases). There are 12 residues in the CDR3. Trimming cost V 5 bases and J 5 bases, with 10 bases left between them. The germline gives CDR1 SGHNT, CDR2 YYREEE (reference sequence). CDR3 sequence: CASSRLVETQYF. The CDR3 region has the DNA TGTGCCAGCAGTCGACTAGTTGAGACCCAGTACTTC.

The J gene is TRBJ1-1, the V gene TRBV9; 9 bases line up with TRBD1. CDR1 and CDR2 from the germline V gene are SGDLS and YYNGEE. CDR3 length: 17 amino acids. The J segment lost 2 bases and the V segment lost 3 bases, leaving 11 bases of the junction unmatched. The CDR3 nucleotides read TGTGCCAGCAGCGGGGGGGGGACAGGGACTCTTAACACTGAAGCTTTCTTT. This codes for CASSGGGTGTLNTEAFF.

The chain joins TRBV4-1 to TRBJ1-2; tentative D call: TRBD1 (5 bases). Germline loops: CDR1 MGHRA, CDR2 YSYEKL. This CDR3 has 15 amino acids. V was cut by 0 bases and J by 1 base, with 9 bases left in between. The CDR3 sequence: CASSQDADSNYGYTF. CDR3 nucleotide sequence: TGCGCCAGCAGCCAAGATGCCGACAGTAACTATGGCTACACCTTC.

Notes on this clone: This CDR3 is also generated by other DNA sequences in the sample. The CDR3 coding sequence is TGTGCCAGCAGCTTAGACCGGGGCACCTACGAGCAGTACTTC. It encodes CASSLDRGTYEQYF. J is TRBJ2-7 and V is TRBV11-2; either TRBD1 or TRBD2 may supply D (5 bases each). Germline assignment: CDR1 SGHAT and CDR2 FQNNGV. Trimming cost V 0 bases and J 2 bases, with 8 bases left between them. This CDR3 has 14 amino acids.

This clone was observed once. This chain links TRBV29-1 with TRBJ2-3; weak D call: TRBD2 (6 bases). From germline, CDR1 is SQVTM and CDR2 ANQGSEA. V was clipped by 3 bases and J by 1 base, with 11 bases between them. CDR3 length equals 14 residues. CDR3 coding DNA: TGCAGCGTTGAGAGGGGACTTGGCACAGATACGCAGTATTTT. This codes for CSVERGLGTDTQYF.

The V and J genes are TRBV28 and TRBJ2-1; D is undetermined. CDR1 MDHEN and CDR2 SYDVKM come from the germline V gene. This CDR3 spans 15 amino acids. The V and J ends lost 5 bases and 1 base respectively, with 12 bases between them. CDR3 DNA: TGTGCCAGCAGTCCTCAGCCCATATCCTACAATGAGCAGTTCTTC. This encodes CASSPQPISYNEQFF.

The CDR3 DNA follows: TGTGCCAGCAGCTATCTCCTAGACACAGATACGCAGTATTTT. Its protein product is CASSYLLDTDTQYF. The gene calls are TRBV7-6 and TRBJ2-3; D call uncertain. There are 14 residues in the CDR3. Germline V gene data show CDR1 as SGHVS and CDR2 as FNYEAQ. Trimming took off 4 bases at V and 2 bases at J, with 10 bases between the two ends.

This clone is a singleton in its sample. The chain links TRBV5-1 to TRBJ2-2, with 13 nucleotides matching TRBD2. V shed 5 bases and J 6 bases; nucleotides not matched to a gene: 4. Germline-derived CDR1 and CDR2 are SGHRS and YFSETQ. The length of the CDR3 is 15 residues. CDR3 sequence reads: CASRRLAGGAGELFF. DNA for the CDR3: TGCGCCAGCAGGCGACTAGCGGGGGGCGCCGGGGAGCTGTTTTTT.

This chain joins TRBV7-9 and TRBJ2-2, with no clear D. The CDR3 runs to 10 residues. V dropped 6 bases and J dropped 6 bases, with 2 bases sitting between them. Germline V gene data show CDR1 as SEHNR and CDR2 as FQNEAQ (reference sequence). In DNA form, the CDR3 reads TGTGCCAGCAGGGCCGGGGAGCTGTTTTTT. Translating it yields CASRAGELFF. Full variable domain (rest looked up from reference TRBV7-9 and TRBJ2-2): DTGVSQNPRHKITKRGQNVTFRCDPISEHNRLYWYRQTLGQGPEFLTYFQNEAQLEKSRLLSDRFSAERPKGSFSTLEIQRTEQGDSAMYLCASRAGELFFGEGSRLTVL.

This clone was recorded a few times. The CDR3 reads CASSERRATRGTGELFF. CDR3 DNA: TGTGCCAGCAGTGAAAGAAGGGCAACTAGGGGGACCGGGGAGCTGTTTTTT. This rearrangement joins TRBV6-1 to TRBJ2-2; TRBD1 might be the D (6 bases). V lost 2 bases and J 5 bases, leaving 18 bases between the germline ends. This CDR3 has 17 residues. Germline assignment: CDR1 MNHNS and CDR2 SASEGT.